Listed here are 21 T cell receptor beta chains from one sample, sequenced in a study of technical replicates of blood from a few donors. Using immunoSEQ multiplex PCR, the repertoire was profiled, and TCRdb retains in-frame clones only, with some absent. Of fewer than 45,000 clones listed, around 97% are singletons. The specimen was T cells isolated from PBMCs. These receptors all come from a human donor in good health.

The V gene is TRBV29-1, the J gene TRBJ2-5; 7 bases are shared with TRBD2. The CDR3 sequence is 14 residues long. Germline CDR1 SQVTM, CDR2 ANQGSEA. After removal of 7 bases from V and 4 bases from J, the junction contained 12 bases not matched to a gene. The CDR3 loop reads CSARRGGSTETQYF. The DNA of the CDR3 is TGCAGCGCACGGAGGGGCGGGAGCACAGAGACCCAGTACTTC.

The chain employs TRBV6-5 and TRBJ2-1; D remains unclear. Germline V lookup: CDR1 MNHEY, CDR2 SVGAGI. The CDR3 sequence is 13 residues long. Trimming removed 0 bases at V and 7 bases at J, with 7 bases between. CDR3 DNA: TGTGCCAGCAGTTACTCGAGGATTAATGAGCAGTTCTTC. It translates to CASSYSRINEQFF.

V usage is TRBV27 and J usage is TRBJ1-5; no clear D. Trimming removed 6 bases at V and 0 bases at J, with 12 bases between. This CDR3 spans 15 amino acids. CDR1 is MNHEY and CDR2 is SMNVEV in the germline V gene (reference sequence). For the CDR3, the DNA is TGTGCCAGCAGATATACAGAGAATAGCAATCAGCCCCAGCATTTT. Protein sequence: CASRYTENSNQPQHF.

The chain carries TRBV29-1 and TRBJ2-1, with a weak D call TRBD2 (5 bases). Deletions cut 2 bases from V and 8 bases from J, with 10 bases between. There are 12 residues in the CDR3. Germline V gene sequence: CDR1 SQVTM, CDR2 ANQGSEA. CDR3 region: CSVESMRDEQFF. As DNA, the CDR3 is TGCAGCGTTGAATCTATGAGGGATGAGCAGTTCTTC.

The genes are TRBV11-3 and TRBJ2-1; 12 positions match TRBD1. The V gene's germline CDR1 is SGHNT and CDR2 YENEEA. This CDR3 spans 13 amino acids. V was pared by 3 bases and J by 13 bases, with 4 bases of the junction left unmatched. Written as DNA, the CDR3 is TGTGCCAGCAGCTTGGGGACAGGGGGCTTACAGTTCTTC. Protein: CASSLGTGGLQFF.

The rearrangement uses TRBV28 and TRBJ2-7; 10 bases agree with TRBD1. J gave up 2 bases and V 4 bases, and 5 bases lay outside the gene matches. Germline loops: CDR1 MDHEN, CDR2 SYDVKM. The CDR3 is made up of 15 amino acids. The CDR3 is CASSSGQGVTYEQYF. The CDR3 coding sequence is TGTGCCAGCAGTTCAGGACAGGGGGTAACCTACGAGCAGTACTTC. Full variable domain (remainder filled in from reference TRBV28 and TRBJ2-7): DVKVTQSSRYLVKRTGEKVFLECVQDMDHENMFWYRQDPGLGLRLIYFSYDVKMKEKGDIPEGYSVSREKKERFSLILESASTNQTSMYLCASSSGQGVTYEQYFGPGTRLTVT.

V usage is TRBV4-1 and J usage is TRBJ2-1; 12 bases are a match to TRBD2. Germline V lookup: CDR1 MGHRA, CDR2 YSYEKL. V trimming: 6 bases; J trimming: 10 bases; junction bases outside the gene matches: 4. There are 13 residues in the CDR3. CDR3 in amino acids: CASRLAGGQEQFF. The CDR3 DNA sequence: TGCGCCAGCAGGCTAGCGGGAGGGCAAGAGCAGTTCTTC.

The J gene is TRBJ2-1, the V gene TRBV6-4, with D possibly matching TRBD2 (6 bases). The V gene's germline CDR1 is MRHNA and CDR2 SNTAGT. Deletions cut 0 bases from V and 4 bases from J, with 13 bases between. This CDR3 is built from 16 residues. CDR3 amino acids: CASSDSDSGGYNEQFF. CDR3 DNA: TGTGCCAGCAGTGACTCTGATAGCGGAGGGTACAATGAGCAGTTCTTC.

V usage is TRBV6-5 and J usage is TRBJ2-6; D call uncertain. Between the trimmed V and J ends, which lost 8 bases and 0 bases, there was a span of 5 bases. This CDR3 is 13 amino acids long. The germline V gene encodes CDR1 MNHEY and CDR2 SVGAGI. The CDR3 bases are TGTGCCAGCGGCCCCTCTGGGGCCAACGTCCTGACTTTC. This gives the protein CASGPSGANVLTF.

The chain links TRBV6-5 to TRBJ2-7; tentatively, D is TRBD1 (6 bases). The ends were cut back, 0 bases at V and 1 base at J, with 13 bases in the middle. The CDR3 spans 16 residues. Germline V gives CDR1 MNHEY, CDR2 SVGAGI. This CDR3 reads CASSYSQGQRSYEQYF. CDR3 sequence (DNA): TGTGCCAGCAGTTACTCGCAGGGGCAGCGGTCCTACGAGCAGTACTTC.

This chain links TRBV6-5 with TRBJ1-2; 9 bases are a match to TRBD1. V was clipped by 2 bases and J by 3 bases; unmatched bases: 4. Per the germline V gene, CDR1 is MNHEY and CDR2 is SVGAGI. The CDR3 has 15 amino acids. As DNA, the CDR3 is TGTGCCAGCAGTTACAGCGACAGGGGGGACTATGGCTACACCTTC. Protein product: CASSYSDRGDYGYTF.

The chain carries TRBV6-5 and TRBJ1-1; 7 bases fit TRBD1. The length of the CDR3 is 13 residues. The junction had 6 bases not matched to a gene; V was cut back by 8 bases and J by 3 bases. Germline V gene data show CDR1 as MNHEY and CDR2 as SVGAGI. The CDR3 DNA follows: TGTGCCAGCGGACCTACAGGGGACACTGAAGCTTTCTTT. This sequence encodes CASGPTGDTEAFF.

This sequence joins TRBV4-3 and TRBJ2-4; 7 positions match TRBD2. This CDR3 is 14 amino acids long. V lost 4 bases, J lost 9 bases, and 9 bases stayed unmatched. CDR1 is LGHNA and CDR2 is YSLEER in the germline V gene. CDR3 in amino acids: CASSLGLDSGIQYF. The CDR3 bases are TGCGCCAGCAGCCTAGGACTAGACAGTGGCATTCAGTACTTC.

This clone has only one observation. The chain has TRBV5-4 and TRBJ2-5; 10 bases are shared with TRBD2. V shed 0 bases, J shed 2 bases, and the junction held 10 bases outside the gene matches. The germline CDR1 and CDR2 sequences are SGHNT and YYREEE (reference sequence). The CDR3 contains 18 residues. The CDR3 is CASSLALTTSGSQETQYF. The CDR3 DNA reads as TGTGCCAGCAGCTTGGCCCTTACGACTAGCGGGTCACAAGAGACCCAGTACTTC.

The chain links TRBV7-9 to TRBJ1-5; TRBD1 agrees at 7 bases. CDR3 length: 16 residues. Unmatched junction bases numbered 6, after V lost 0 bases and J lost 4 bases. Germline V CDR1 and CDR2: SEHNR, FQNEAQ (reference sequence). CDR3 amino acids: CASSLARQGSNQPQHF. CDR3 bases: TGTGCCAGCAGCTTAGCCAGACAGGGTAGTAATCAGCCCCAGCATTTT.

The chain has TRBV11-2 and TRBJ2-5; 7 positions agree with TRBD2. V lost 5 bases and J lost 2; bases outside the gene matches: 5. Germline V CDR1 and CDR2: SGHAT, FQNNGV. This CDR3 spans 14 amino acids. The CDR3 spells CASSNRGLQETQYF. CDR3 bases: TGTGCCAGCAGCAACCGGGGACTACAAGAGACCCAGTACTTC.

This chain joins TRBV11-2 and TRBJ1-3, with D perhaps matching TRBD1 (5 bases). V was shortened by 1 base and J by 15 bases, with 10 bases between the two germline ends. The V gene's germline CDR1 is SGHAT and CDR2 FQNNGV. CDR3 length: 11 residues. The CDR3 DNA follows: TGTGCCAGCAGCTTAGCGGGGACTCCATATTTT. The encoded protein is CASSLAGTPYF.

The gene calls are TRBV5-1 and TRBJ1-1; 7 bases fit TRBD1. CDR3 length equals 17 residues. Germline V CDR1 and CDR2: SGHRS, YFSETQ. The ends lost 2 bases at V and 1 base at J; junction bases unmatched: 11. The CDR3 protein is CASSFRTGGPANTEAFF. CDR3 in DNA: TGCGCCAGCAGCTTTAGGACAGGCGGGCCCGCGAACACTGAAGCTTTCTTT. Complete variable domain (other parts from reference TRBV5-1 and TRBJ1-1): KAGVTQTPRYLIKTRGQQVTLSCSPISGHRSVSWYQQTPGQGLQFLFEYFSETQRNKGNFPGRFSGRQFSNSRSEMNVSTLELGDSALYLCASSFRTGGPANTEAFFGQGTRLTVV.

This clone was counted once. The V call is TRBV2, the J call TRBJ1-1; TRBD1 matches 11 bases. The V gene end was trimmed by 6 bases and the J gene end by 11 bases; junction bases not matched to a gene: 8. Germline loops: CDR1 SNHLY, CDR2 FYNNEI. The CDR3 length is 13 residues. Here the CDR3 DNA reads TGTGCCAGCAGATCAGGACAGGGGGCGCAGGCTTTCTTT. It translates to CASRSGQGAQAFF.

CDR3 sequence reads: CAWSPLLETATVGNQPQHF. In DNA form, the CDR3 reads TGTGCCTGGAGCCCCTTACTCGAGACAGCAACTGTTGGCAATCAGCCCCAGCATTTT. The chain links TRBV30 to TRBJ1-5, with D perhaps matching TRBD1 (5 bases). The germline gives CDR1 GTSNPN, CDR2 SVGIG (reference sequence). V shed 3 bases and J shed 2 bases, with 26 bases lying between them. This CDR3 contains 19 residues.

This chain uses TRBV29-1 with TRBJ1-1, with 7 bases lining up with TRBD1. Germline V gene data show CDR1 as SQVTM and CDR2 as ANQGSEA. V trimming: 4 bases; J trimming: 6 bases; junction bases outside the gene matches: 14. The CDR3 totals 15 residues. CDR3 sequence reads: CSVASSRWDRPEAFF. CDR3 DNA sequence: TGCAGCGTTGCCTCTAGCCGGTGGGACAGACCTGAAGCTTTCTTT.